A single sample gave rise to the 28 T cell receptor beta chains below, sequenced in a study of cytomegalovirus exposure and HLA in healthy donors. Amplification used 60 Vbeta primers and 13 Jbeta primers. Profiled with immunoSEQ multiplex PCR; TCRdb holds only in-frame clones, not every one. This table holds about 120,000 clones, 80% to 85% found once. Sequenced: PBMCs. The receptor source for this set is a woman in her 30s in good health and CMV-seronegative.

The rearrangement uses TRBV19 and TRBJ1-6; unclear D gene. The germline V gene encodes CDR1 LNHDA and CDR2 SQIVND (reference sequence). Trimming removed 9 bases from V and 8 bases from J, with 26 bases in between. CDR3 length equals 17 residues. In DNA form, the CDR3 reads TGTGCCAGAGAGGGAATAAGGGCGGAAGGGTCTGATTCACCCCTCCACTTT. Its translation: CAREGIRAEGSDSPLHF.

J is TRBJ2-1 and V is TRBV5-6, with a tentative D call TRBD2 (6 bases). The V gene's germline CDR1 is SGHDT and CDR2 YYEEEE. The V and J ends lost 5 bases and 4 bases respectively, with 13 bases between them. The CDR3 length is 14 residues. CDR3 amino acids: CASRRDSPYNEQFF. CDR3 DNA sequence: TGTGCCAGCAGAAGGGACTCCCCTTACAATGAGCAGTTCTTC.

The chain recombines TRBV7-9 with TRBJ1-5, with D possibly being TRBD1 (5 bases). This CDR3 contains 14 residues. Germline CDR1 is SEHNR and CDR2 is FQNEAQ (reference sequence). V gave up 4 bases and J gave up 0 bases, with 7 bases separating them. DNA of the CDR3: TGTGCCAGCAGCTCTCAGGGTAGCAATCAGCCCCAGCATTTT. It is translated as CASSSQGSNQPQHF. Combining the CDR3 with reference TRBV7-9 and TRBJ1-5 gives the whole variable domain DTGVSQNPRHKITKRGQNVTFRCDPISEHNRLYWYRQTLGQGPEFLTYFQNEAQLEKSRLLSDRFSAERPKGSFSTLEIQRTEQGDSAMYLCASSSQGSNQPQHFGDGTRLSIL.

This clone was counted only a few times. The V and J genes are TRBV28 and TRBJ1-5; a possible D gene is TRBD1 (6 bases). The V gene lost 4 bases and the J gene lost 4 bases, with 11 bases spanning the gap. This CDR3 region has 14 residues. Germline V lookup: CDR1 MDHEN, CDR2 SYDVKM. The CDR3 DNA is TGTGCCAGCAGTTCGGGGGGGCCAAATCAGCCCCAGCATTTT. It specifies CASSSGGPNQPQHF.

The chain combines TRBV6-5 with TRBJ2-1, with 9 nucleotides matching TRBD2. With 3 bases clipped from V and 4 bases from J, the junction kept 7 bases outside the gene matches. The CDR3 sequence is 16 residues long. The V gene's germline CDR1 is MNHEY and CDR2 SVGAGI. The CDR3 DNA is TGTGCCAGCAGTTATCAGACTAGCGGAGCGTACAATGAGCAGTTCTTC. Residues: CASSYQTSGAYNEQFF.

This clone was recorded a few times. The rearrangement joins TRBV6-5 to TRBJ1-3; no reliable D call. V was trimmed by 3 bases and J by 3 bases, leaving 6 bases between them. Looked up from germline, CDR1 is MNHEY and CDR2 is SVGAGI. The length of the CDR3 is 13 residues. In DNA form, the CDR3 reads TGTGCCAGCAGTTATTCCGTTGGAAACACCATATATTTT. Its protein product is CASSYSVGNTIYF.

The V gene is TRBV18, the J gene TRBJ1-5; no firm D call. Germline CDR1 and CDR2: KGHSH and LQKENI. The ends were cut back, 2 bases at V and 3 bases at J, with 8 bases in the middle. The CDR3 totals 14 residues. Here the CDR3 reads CASSPAGNNQPQHF. CDR3 DNA: TGTGCCAGCTCACCAGCCGGTAACAATCAGCCCCAGCATTTT.

The chain joins TRBV15 to TRBJ2-7; 8 bases align to TRBD1. The V segment lost 0 bases and the J segment 3 bases; nucleotides outside the gene matches: 4. Germline loops: CDR1 LNHNV, CDR2 YYDKDF (reference sequence). CDR3 length equals 15 residues. Here the CDR3 reads CATSRDRGTGYEQYF. The CDR3 nucleotides are TGTGCCACCAGCAGAGATCGAGGGACAGGCTACGAGCAGTACTTC. Drawing the rest from reference TRBV15 and TRBJ2-7, the complete variable domain is DAMVIQNPRYQVTQFGKPVTLSCSQTLNHNVMYWYQQKSSQAPKLLFHYYDKDFNNEADTPDNFQSRRPNTSFCFLDIRSPGLGDTAMYLCATSRDRGTGYEQYFGPGTRLTVT.

This chain joins TRBV16 and TRBJ1-5; 8 nucleotides agree with TRBD1. The germline V gene has CDR1 KGHSY and CDR2 FQNENV. CDR3 length: 16 residues. With V trimmed by 1 base and J by 4 bases, 6 bases remained unmatched. This chain's CDR3 is CASSQYWTGINQPQHF. The CDR3 nucleotides read TGTGCCAGCAGCCAATACTGGACAGGGATAAATCAGCCCCAGCATTTT.

The V gene is TRBV6-1, the J gene TRBJ2-7; TRBD2 matches 7 bases. This CDR3 contains 13 residues. V lost 7 bases and J lost 5; bases outside the gene matches: 8. Germline V gene sequence: CDR1 MNHNS, CDR2 SASEGT. The CDR3 bases are TGTGCCAGCATCGGGGGGTCGGGGAACGAGCAGTACTTC. This sequence encodes CASIGGSGNEQYF.

This clone was observed a handful of times. The chain has TRBV25-1 and TRBJ2-2, with 8 nucleotides matching TRBD2. Unmatched junction bases numbered 6, after V lost 4 bases and J lost 5 bases. The CDR3 has 15 amino acids. Germline CDR1 MGHDK, CDR2 SYGVNS. CDR3 DNA sequence: TGTGCCAGCAGTGGGGGGACTAGGGGGACCGGGGAGCTGTTTTTT. It encodes CASSGGTRGTGELFF.

The V call is TRBV19, the J call TRBJ2-7; 12 bases fit TRBD2. This CDR3 is built from 13 residues. Germline values: CDR1 LNHDA, CDR2 SQIVND (reference sequence). Unmatched junction bases numbered 1, after V lost 6 bases and J lost 4 bases. CDR3 loop: CASRTSGSYEQYF. The CDR3 DNA reads as TGTGCCAGTAGGACTAGCGGGAGTTACGAGCAGTACTTC.

Points on this clone: The junction differs from germline at one of its ends, possibly a read error. The rearrangement joins TRBV7-7 to TRBJ2-5, with 10 positions matching TRBD2. CDR1 is SSHAT and CDR2 is FNYEAQ in the germline V gene (reference sequence). CDR3 length: 16 amino acids. The CDR3 region has the DNA TGTGCTAGCAGTCGGCGGGCTAGCGGGAGAGCGGAGACCCAGTACTTC. Protein product: CASSRRASGRAETQYF.

This chain connects TRBV4-2 to TRBJ2-2, with 11 bases lining up with TRBD2. Per the germline V gene, CDR1 is LGHNA and CDR2 is YNFKEQ. The CDR3 extends over 20 amino acids. With 0 bases clipped from V and 1 base from J, the junction kept 10 bases outside the gene matches. The CDR3 DNA is TGTGCCAGCAGCCAAGAAGTCACTAGCGGGGGATACGTGAACACCGGGGAGCTGTTTTTT. Its translation: CASSQEVTSGGYVNTGELFF.

This clone was detected only once. The chain links TRBV5-1 to TRBJ1-2, with D possibly TRBD1 on 5 matching bases. The germline V gene has CDR1 SGHRS and CDR2 YFSETQ. This CDR3 has 15 residues. Trimming removed 4 bases from V and 1 base from J, with 14 bases in between. CDR3 protein: CASSRGTWNNYGYTF. CDR3 in DNA: TGCGCCAGCAGCAGGGGTACTTGGAATAACTATGGCTACACCTTC.

This clone was seen a few times. The V gene is TRBV21-1, the J gene TRBJ2-7; TRBD2, as called in the table, went unchecked against the DNA. TRBV21-1 is given as a pseudogene. This CDR3 is built from 13 residues. CDR3 region: CASSSKPSYEQYF. The CDR3 DNA follows: TGTGCCAGCAGCTCTAAACCCTCCTACGAGCAGTACTTC.

This clone was observed once. The chain employs TRBV6-5 and TRBJ2-5; D might be TRBD1 (5 bases). With 5 bases removed from V and 0 bases from J, the gap between germline ends came to 7 bases. The CDR3 runs 13 residues. Germline assignment: CDR1 MNHEY and CDR2 SVGAGI. CDR3 sequence reads: CASSTTDQETQYF. For the CDR3, the DNA is TGTGCCAGCAGTACGACAGACCAAGAGACCCAGTACTTC.

This clone is a singleton in its sample. The CDR3 loop is CASSTVGLAAGELFF. The CDR3 coding sequence is TGTGCCAGCAGCACCGTAGGGCTAGCGGCCGGGGAGCTGTTTTTT. The chain is built from TRBV7-2 and TRBJ2-2; 7 bases agree with TRBD2. Germline assignment: CDR1 SGHTA and CDR2 FQGNSA. Trimming removed 5 bases from V and 6 bases from J; junction bases left unmatched: 9. The CDR3 spans 15 residues.

The J gene is TRBJ1-2, the V gene TRBV6-5, with TRBD1 matching 8 bases. The trim removed 10 bases at V and 8 bases at J, leaving 12 bases unmatched. This CDR3 has 13 amino acids. Germline CDR1 MNHEY, CDR2 SVGAGI. The CDR3 nucleotides are TGTGCCACTCATTTCACAGGGGGACGGGGCTACACCTTC. Encoded protein: CATHFTGGRGYTF.

The J gene is TRBJ2-7, the V gene TRBV9; tentative D call: TRBD1 (6 bases). The CDR3 consists of 15 residues. CDR1 is SGDLS, CDR2 YYNGEE, per germline. Between the trimmed V and J ends, which lost 0 bases and 0 bases, there was a span of 10 bases. CDR3: CASSVEGVSSYEQYF. As DNA, the CDR3 is TGTGCCAGCAGCGTAGAGGGGGTTAGCTCCTACGAGCAGTACTTC.

This clone was detected once. The chain carries TRBV7-8 and TRBJ2-3; D ambiguous. Trimming took off 2 bases at V and 4 bases at J, with 10 bases between the two ends. Germline assignment: CDR1 SGHVS and CDR2 FQNEAQ. The CDR3 sequence is 14 residues long. CDR3: CASSLIVSADTQYF. The CDR3 nucleotides are TGTGCCAGCAGCTTAATCGTGTCGGCAGATACGCAGTATTTT.

The gene calls are TRBV7-2 and TRBJ1-5, with 8 nucleotides matching TRBD1. Germline CDR1 is SGHTA and CDR2 is FQGNSA. With 1 base clipped from V and 4 bases from J, the junction kept 6 bases outside the gene matches. The CDR3 covers 16 residues. CDR3 coding DNA: TGTGCCAGCAGCTTAGGAAGGACAGGGAAGAATCAGCCCCAGCATTTT. Encoded protein: CASSLGRTGKNQPQHF.

The chain is built from TRBV21-1 and TRBJ1-5. TRBV21-1 is a listed pseudogene. This CDR3 is 18 amino acids long. The CDR3 sequence: CASSKLREGTTPNQPQHF. As DNA, the CDR3 is TGTGCCAGCAGCAAATTGCGGGAGGGAACGACACCTAATCAGCCCCAGCATTTT.

This clone has only a few counts. With a much larger clone just one base away, this may be a read error. The genes are TRBV7-9 and TRBJ2-7; 13 nucleotides align to TRBD2. J gave up 2 bases and V 5 bases, and 3 bases lay outside the gene matches. Per germline, CDR1 SEHNR and CDR2 FQNEAQ (reference sequence). The CDR3 covers 15 residues. In DNA, the CDR3 is TGTGCCAGCAGCGCCGGGACTAGCGGGACCTACGAGCAGTACTTC. Residues: CASSAGTSGTYEQYF.

This chain joins TRBV5-4 and TRBJ2-2; 9 bases align to TRBD1. Germline CDR1 and CDR2: SGHNT and YYREEE (reference sequence). Losses at the gene ends were 0 bases for V and 1 base for J; bases not matched to a gene: 13. The CDR3 consists of 20 residues. CDR3 nucleotides: TGTGCCAGCAGCTTGGCTTTAGTATTTAGGGGACAGGGGAACACCGGGGAGCTGTTTTTT. Encoded protein: CASSLALVFRGQGNTGELFF.

CDR3 sequence (DNA): TGCGCCAGCAGCCAAGGGGAGGGTGCCGCTTTCTTT. This translates into CASSQGEGAAFF. The rearrangement joins TRBV4-3 to TRBJ1-1; D is undetermined. The germline V gene has CDR1 LGHNA and CDR2 YSLEER. The CDR3 is 12 amino acids. The V end lost 1 base, the J end lost 11 bases, and 11 bases lay between the germline ends.

V gene TRBV6-1 combines with J gene TRBJ1-4; TRBD1 aligns across 7 bases. The V and J ends lost 3 bases and 15 bases, in that order; junction bases with no gene match: 4. CDR3 size: 11 residues. Germline V lookup: CDR1 MNHNS, CDR2 SASEGT. The CDR3 loop is CASSEDRIVFF. In nucleotides, the CDR3 is TGTGCCAGCAGTGAGGACAGGATTGTGTTTTTT.

V is TRBV7-9 and J is TRBJ1-5; D might be TRBD1 (5 bases). The CDR3 is made up of 14 amino acids. V lost 5 bases, J lost 3 bases, and 11 bases lay in between. Germline values: CDR1 SEHNR, CDR2 FQNEAQ (reference sequence). The CDR3 region has the DNA TGTGCCAGCAGCCCAGACAGCGACAATCAGCCCCAGCATTTT. It translates to CASSPDSDNQPQHF.